The clone carrying this T cell receptor (beta chain) was seen repeatedly, ten times or more. Its antigen remains unidentified. The assay was immunoSEQ multiplex PCR, and TCRdb's table has in-frame clones only and misses some. The sample holds roughly 390,000 clones, about 88% seen once. Germline CDR1 SEHNR, CDR2 FQNEAQ (reference sequence). This CDR3 is 13 amino acids long. V lost 3 bases to trimming and J lost 7 bases, with 10 bases between them. This entry belongs to a study of Ad26.COV2.S vaccination and SARS-CoV-2 variants. Stated treatment: around 19 received Ad26.COV2.S at low or high dose, single or two shots; 5 received placebo; per-sample allocation not given. Day 63 after the first vaccine or placebo injection was the time point for sampling. Study-wide results and caveats: Analyses that measured TCR breadth and depth may have underestimated total T cell responses. Placebo recipients had lower spike-specific TCR breadth than vaccine recipients.

The material sequenced was peripheral blood, taken in a trial of Ad26.COV2.S vaccine versus placebo. This clonotype originated in a person between 18 and 60 years old who received the Ad26.COV2.S COVID-19 vaccine or a placebo. The rearrangement links TRBV7-9 to TRBJ1-5, with D unresolved. CDR3 residues: CASSFDKFQPQHF. The CDR3, as DNA: TGTGCCAGCAGCTTTGACAAATTCCAGCCCCAGCATTTT.